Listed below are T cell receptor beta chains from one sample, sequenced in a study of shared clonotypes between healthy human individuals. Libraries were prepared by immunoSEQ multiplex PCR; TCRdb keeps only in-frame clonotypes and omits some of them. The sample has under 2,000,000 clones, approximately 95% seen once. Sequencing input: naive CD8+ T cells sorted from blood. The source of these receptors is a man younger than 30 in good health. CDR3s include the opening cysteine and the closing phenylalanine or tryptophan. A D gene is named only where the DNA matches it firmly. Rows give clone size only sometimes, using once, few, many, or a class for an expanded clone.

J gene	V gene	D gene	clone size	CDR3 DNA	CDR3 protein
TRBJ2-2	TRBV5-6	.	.	TGTGCCAGCAGCAGGGTCACCGGGGAGCTGTTTTTT	CASSRVTGELFF
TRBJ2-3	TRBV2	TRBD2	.	TGTGCCAGCAGTGACAGACTAGCGAAGAGCACAGATACGCAGTATTTT	CASSDRLAKSTDTQYF
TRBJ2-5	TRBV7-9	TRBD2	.	TGTGCCAGCAGCTCGGGACTAGCGGGAAGTGAGACCCAGTACTTC	CASSSGLAGSETQYF
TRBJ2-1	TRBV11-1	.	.	TGTGCCAGCAGCCTTCTACTAGGCCAAAGCTCCTACAATGAGCAGTTCTTC	CASSLLLGQSSYNEQFF
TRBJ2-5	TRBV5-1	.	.	TGCGCCAGCAGCTTGGAAGATGGACCCCAGGAGACCCAGTACTTC	CASSLEDGPQETQYF
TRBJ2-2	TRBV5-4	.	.	TGTGCCAGCAGCTTGGCGTCCCGGGAGCTGTTTTTT	CASSLASRELFF
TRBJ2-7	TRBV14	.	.	TGTGCCAGCAGCCAAGATCTAGGGGACGAGCAGTACTTC	CASSQDLGDEQYF
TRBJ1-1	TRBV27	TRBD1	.	TGTGCCAGCACCTCAGGGGGTACTGAAGCTTTCTTT	CASTSGGTEAFF
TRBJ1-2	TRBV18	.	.	TGTGCCAGCTCACCCTCCGGGGCTAACTATGGCTACACCTTC	CASSPSGANYGYTF
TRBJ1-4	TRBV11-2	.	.	TGTGCCAGCAGCTTAGGTGGAGATTGGGTTAATGAAAAACTGTTTTTT	CASSLGGDWVNEKLFF
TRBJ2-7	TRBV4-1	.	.	TGCGCCAGCAATCATGAGTCGATCGGGTCCTACGAGCAGTACTTC	CASNHESIGSYEQYF
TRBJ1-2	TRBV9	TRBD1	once	TGTGCCAGCAGCCTCGGGACAGGGGACTATGGCTACACCTTC	CASSLGTGDYGYTF
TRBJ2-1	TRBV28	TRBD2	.	TGTGCCAGCAGTTTAGGGAGTGAGGCTAGCGGGCCCTACAATGAGCAGTTCTTC	CASSLGSEASGPYNEQFF
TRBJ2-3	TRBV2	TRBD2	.	TGTGCCAGCAGTAAATCCGGGAGGGCGGGGGAGGTTGATACGCAGTATTTT	CASSKSGRAGEVDTQYF
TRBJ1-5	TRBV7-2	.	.	TGTGCCAGCAGCTTGGGGGCCTTGGGTATTTATAGCAATCAGCCCCAGCATTTT	CASSLGALGIYSNQPQHF
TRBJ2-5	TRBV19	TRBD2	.	TGTGCCAGTAGTACCCCCTGGGAGGGGACCCAGTACTTC	CASSTPWEGTQYF
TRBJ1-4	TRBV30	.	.	TGTGCCTGGAGTGTACTTGGACAAGCTAATGAAAAACTGTTTTTT	CAWSVLGQANEKLFF
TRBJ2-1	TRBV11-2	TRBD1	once	TGTGCCAGCAGCCACCGGGGCAGGGGGCTCGATGAGCAGTTCTTC	CASSHRGRGLDEQFF
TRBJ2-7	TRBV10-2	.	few	TGCGCCAGCAGTGATTTGACTAGTACCTACGAGCAGTACTTC	CASSDLTSTYEQYF
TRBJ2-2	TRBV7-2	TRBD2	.	TGTGCCAGCAGCCCCCGACTAGCGGAAAACACCGGGGAGCTGTTTTTT	CASSPRLAENTGELFF
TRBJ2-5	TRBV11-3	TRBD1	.	TGTGCCAGCAGCTCAGGGACAGGGGGCGTGGAGACCCAGTACTTC	CASSSGTGGVETQYF
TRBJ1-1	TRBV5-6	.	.	TGTGCCAGCAGCTTTGGTATGACCGCTGAAGCTTTCTTT	CASSFGMTAEAFF
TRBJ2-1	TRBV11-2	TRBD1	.	TGTGCCAGCAGCTTCCTAGGACAGGGATACAATGAGCAGTTCTTC	CASSFLGQGYNEQFF
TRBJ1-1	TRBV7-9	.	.	TGTGCCAGCAGCTTAGGGGGACCTTCCACTGAAGCTTTCTTT	CASSLGGPSTEAFF
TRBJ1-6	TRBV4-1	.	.	TGCGCCAGCAGCCAAGAATCCTATTCACCCCTCCACTTT	CASSQESYSPLHF
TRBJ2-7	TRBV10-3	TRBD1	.	TGTGCCATCAGTGAGTCTAGACAGGGCTCCTACGAGCAGTACTTC	CAISESRQGSYEQYF
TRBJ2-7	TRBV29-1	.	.	TGCAGCGTAGGAGCCTCGGCCCCCTACGAGCAGTACTTC	CSVGASAPYEQYF
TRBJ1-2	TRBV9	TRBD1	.	TGTGCCAGCAACGAGGGGGCCCCCTATGGCTACACCTTC	CASNEGAPYGYTF
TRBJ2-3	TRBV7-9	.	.	TGTGCCAGCAGCCCGGGAATCACTAGCACAGATACGCAGTATTTT	CASSPGITSTDTQYF